This T cell receptor beta chain is drawn from a study of T cells in Graves' hyperthyroidism and ophthalmopathy. About the research overall: The initial diagnosis was the point when peripheral blood was collected, ahead of any treatment.

From RNA transcripts, TCR beta CDR3 regions were amplified. First-round RT-PCR of the TCR CDR3 relied on the HTBI primer set. TCRdb recomputed calls from the multiplex PCR reads with MiXCR, one row per CDR3 protein. The data show 400,000 to 550,000 distinct CDR3 sequences, approximately 25% seen once. There are a few counts of this clonotype. The antigen is unknown. This may come from a read error, since a much larger clone is one base off. Points from the study as a whole: Appearing also in blood were most of the thyroid clonotypes expanded above 0.001.

Patients having uncontrolled infection, another autoimmune disease, pregnancy or lactation were not included. This CDR3 has 15 amino acids. The germline gives CDR1 SGHVS, CDR2 FQNEAQ. Trimming took 5 bases from V and 7 from J; bases not matched to a gene: 6. The receptor was derived from a woman under 40 with Graves' ophthalmopathy. This chain joins TRBV7-8 and TRBJ2-2; 11 bases line up with TRBD2. The material sequenced was blood. DNA for the CDR3: TGTGCCAGCAGCCCGAGACTAGCGGGGATCGGGGAGCTGTTTTTT. Translation: CASSPRLAGIGELFF.